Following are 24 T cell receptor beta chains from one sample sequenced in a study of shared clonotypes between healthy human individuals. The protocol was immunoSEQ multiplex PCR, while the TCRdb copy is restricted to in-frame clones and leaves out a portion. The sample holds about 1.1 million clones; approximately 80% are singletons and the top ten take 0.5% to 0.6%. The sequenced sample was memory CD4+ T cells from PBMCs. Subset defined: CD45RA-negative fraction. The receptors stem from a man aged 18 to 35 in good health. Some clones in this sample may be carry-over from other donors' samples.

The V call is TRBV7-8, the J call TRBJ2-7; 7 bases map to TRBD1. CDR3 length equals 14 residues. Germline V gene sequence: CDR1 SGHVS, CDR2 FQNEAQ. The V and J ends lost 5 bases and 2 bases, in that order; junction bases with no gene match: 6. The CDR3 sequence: CASSRTGPTYEQYF. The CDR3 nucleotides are TGTGCCAGCAGCCGGACAGGACCGACCTACGAGCAGTACTTC.

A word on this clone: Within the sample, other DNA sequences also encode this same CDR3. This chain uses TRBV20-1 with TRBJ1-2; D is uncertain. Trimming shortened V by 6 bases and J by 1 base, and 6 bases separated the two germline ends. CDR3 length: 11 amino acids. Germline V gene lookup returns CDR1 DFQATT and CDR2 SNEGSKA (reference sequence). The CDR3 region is CSAGINYGYTF. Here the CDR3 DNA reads TGCAGTGCCGGAATTAACTATGGCTACACCTTC.

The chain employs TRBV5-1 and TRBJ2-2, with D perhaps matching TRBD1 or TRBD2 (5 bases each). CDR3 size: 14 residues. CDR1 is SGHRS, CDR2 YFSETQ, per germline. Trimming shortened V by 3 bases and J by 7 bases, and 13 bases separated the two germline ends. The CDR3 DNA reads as TGCGCCAGCAGCTCGCCGGGACGGGGCGGGGAGCTGTTTTTT. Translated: CASSSPGRGGELFF.

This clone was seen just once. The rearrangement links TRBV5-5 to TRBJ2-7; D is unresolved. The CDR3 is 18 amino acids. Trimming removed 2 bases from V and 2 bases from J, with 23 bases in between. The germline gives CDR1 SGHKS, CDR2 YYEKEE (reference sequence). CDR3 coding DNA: TGTGCCAGCAGCTTAGGGCCGTCGAATAGGGCCGGCCCCTACGAGCAGTACTTC. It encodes CASSLGPSNRAGPYEQYF.

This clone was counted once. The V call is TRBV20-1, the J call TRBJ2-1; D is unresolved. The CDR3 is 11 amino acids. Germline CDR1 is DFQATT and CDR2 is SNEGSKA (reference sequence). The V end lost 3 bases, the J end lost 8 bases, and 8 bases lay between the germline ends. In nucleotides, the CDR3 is TGCAGTGCTAGTGGAGACGATGAGCAGTTCTTC. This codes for CSASGDDEQFF.

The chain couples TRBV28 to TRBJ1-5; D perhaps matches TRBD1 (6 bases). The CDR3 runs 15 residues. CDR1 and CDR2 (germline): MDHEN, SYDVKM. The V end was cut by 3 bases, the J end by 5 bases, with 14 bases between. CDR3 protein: CASSFETGGDQPQHF. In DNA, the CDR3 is TGTGCCAGCAGTTTTGAAACCGGGGGCGATCAGCCCCAGCATTTT.

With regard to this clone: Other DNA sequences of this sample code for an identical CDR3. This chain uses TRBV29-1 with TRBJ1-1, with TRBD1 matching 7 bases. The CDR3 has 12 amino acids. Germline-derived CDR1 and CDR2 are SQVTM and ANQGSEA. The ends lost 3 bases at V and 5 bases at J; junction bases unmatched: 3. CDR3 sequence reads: CSVDQGGTEAFF. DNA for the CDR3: TGCAGCGTTGATCAGGGGGGGACTGAAGCTTTCTTT.

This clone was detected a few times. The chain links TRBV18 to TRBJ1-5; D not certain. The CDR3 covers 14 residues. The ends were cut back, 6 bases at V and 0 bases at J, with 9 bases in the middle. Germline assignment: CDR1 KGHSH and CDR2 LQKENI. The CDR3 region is CASSRADSNQPQHF. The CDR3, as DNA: TGTGCCAGCTCCAGAGCCGATAGCAATCAGCCCCAGCATTTT.

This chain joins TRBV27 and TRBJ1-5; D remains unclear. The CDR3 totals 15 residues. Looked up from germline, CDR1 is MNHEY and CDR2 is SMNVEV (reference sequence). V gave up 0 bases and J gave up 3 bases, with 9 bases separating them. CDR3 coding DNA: TGTGCCAGCAGTTTATCAGTAGCCCCCAATCAGCCCCAGCATTTT. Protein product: CASSLSVAPNQPQHF.

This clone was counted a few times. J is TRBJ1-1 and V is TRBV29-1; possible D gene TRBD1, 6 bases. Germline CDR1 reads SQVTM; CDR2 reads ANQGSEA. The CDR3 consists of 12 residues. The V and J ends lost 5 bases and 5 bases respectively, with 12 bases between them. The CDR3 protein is CSVSGGLTEAFF. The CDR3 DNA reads TGCAGCGTTTCCGGGGGGCTAACTGAAGCTTTCTTT. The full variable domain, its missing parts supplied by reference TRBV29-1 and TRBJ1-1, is SAVISQKPSRDICQRGTSLTIQCQVDSQVTMMFWYRQQPGQSLTLIATANQGSEATYESGFVIDKFPISRPNLTFSTLTVSNMSPEDSSIYLCSVSGGLTEAFFGQGTRLTVV.

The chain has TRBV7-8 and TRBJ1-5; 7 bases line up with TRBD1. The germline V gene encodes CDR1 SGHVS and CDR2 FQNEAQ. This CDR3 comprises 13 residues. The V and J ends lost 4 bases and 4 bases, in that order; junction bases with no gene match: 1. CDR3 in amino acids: CASSSDRNQPQHF. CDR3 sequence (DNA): TGTGCCAGCAGCTCGGACAGGAATCAGCCCCAGCATTTT.

DNA of the CDR3: TGTGCCAGCAGTCCACGACCTTATATTGGCCAAGAGACCCAGTACTTC. Encoded protein: CASSPRPYIGQETQYF. This sequence joins TRBV7-2 and TRBJ2-5; D gene uncertain. The CDR3 is 16 residues long. V shed 6 bases and J shed 1 base, with 18 bases lying between them. CDR1 SGHTA and CDR2 FQGNSA come from the germline V gene.

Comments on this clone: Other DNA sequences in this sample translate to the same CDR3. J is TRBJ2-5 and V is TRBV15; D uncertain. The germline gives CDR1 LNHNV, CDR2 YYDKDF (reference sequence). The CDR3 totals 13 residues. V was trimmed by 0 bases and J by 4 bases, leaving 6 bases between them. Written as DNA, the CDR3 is TGTGCCACCAGCAGAGATCGTGGAGAGACCCAGTACTTC. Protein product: CATSRDRGETQYF.

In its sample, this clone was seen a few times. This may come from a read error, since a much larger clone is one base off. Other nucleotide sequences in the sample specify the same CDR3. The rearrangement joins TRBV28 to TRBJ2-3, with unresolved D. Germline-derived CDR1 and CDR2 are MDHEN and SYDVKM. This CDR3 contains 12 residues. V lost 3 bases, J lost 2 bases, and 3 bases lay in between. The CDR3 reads CASSFYTDTQYF. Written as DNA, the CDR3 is TGTGCCAGCAGTTTCTACACAGATACGCAGTATTTT. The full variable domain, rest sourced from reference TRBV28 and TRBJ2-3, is DVKVTQSSRYLVKRTGEKVFLECVQDMDHENMFWYRQDPGLGLRLIYFSYDVKMKEKGDIPEGYSVSREKKERFSLILESASTNQTSMYLCASSFYTDTQYFGPGTRLTVL.

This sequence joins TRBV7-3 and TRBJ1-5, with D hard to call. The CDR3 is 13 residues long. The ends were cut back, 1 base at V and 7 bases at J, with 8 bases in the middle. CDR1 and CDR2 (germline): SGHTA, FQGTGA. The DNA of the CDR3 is TGTGCCAGCAGCTTAATGAGGAACCAGCCCCAGCATTTT. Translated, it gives CASSLMRNQPQHF.

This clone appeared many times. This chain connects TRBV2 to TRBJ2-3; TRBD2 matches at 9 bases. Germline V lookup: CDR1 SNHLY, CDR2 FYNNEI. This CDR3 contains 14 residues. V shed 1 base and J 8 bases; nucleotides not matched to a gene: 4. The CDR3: CASSEVAGVGTQYF. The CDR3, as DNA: TGTGCCAGCAGTGAAGTAGCGGGAGTGGGTACGCAGTATTTT.

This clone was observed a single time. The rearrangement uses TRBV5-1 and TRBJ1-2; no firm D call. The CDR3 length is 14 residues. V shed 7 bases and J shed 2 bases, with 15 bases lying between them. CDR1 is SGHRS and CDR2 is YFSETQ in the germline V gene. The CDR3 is CASRREAGNYGYTF. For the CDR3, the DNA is TGCGCCAGCCGTAGGGAAGCGGGAAACTATGGCTACACCTTC.

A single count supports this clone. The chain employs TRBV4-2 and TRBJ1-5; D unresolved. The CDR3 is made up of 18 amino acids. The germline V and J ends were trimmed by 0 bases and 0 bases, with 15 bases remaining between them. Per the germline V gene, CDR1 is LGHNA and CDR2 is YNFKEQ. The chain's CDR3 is CASSQEPRAGNSNQPQHF. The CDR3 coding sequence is TGTGCCAGCAGCCAAGAACCCAGAGCGGGGAATAGCAATCAGCCCCAGCATTTT.

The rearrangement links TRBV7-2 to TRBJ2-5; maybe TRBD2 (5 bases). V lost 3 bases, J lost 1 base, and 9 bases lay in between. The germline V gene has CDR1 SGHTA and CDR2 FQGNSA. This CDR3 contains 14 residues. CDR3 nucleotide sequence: TGTGCCAGCAGCTTTAATCGGGGCCAAGAGACCCAGTACTTC. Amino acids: CASSFNRGQETQYF.

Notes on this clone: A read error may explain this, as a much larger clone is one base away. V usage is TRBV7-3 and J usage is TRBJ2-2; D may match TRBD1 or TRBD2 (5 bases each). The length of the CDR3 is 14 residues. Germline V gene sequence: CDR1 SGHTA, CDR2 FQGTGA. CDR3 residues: CASSGDGIPGELLF. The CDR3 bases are TGTGCCAGCAGCGGGGACGGTATCCCCGGGGAGCTGCTTTTT.

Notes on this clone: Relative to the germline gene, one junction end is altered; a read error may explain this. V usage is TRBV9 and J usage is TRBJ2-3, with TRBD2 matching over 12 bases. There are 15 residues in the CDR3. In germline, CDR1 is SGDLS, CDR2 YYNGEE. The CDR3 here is CASTGTSGPTDAQYF. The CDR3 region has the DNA TGTGCCAGCACGGGGACTAGCGGGCCCACAGATGCGCAGTATTTT. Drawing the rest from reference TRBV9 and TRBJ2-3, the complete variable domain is DSGVTQTPKHLITATGQRVTLRCSPRSGDLSVYWYQQSLDQGLQFLIQYYNGEERAKGNILERFSAQQFPDLHSELNLSSLELGDSALYFCASTGTSGPTDAQYFGPGTRLTVL.

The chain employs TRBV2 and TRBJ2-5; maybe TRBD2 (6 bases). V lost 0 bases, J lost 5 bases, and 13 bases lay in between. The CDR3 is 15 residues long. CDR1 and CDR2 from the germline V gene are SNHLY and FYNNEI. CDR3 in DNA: TGTGCCAGCAGTGAAGCCGGGGGAAGCTGGGAGACCCAGTACTTC. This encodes CASSEAGGSWETQYF.

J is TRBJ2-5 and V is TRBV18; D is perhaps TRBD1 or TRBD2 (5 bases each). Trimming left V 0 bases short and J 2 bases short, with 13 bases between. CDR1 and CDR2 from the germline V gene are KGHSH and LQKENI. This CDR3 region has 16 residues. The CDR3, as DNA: TGTGCCAGCTCACCACCCCGGGGCCTACGACAAGAGACCCAGTACTTC. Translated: CASSPPRGLRQETQYF.

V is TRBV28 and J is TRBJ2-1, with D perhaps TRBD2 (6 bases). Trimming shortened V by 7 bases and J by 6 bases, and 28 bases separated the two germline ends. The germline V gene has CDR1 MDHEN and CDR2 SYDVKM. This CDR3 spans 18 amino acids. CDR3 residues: CASTVGTPTGVGLNEQFF. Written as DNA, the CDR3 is TGTGCCAGCACCGTGGGGACTCCTACGGGAGTGGGGCTCAATGAGCAGTTCTTC.